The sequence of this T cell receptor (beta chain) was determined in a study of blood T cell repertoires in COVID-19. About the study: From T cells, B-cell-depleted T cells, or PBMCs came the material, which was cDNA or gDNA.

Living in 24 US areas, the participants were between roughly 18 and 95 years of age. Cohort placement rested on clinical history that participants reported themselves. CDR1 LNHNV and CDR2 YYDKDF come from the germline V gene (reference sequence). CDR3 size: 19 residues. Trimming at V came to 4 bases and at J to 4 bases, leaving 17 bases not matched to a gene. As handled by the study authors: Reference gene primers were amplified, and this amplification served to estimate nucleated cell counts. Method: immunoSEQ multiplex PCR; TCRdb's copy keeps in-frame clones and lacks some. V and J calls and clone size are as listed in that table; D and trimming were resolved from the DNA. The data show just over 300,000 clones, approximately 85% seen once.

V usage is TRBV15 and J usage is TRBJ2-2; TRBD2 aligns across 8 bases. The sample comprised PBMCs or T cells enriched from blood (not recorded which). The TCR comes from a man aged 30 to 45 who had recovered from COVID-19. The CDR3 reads CATSNPASGGAWGTGELFF. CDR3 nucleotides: TGTGCCACCAGCAACCCCGCCTCGGGGGGGGCCTGGGGCACCGGGGAGCTGTTTTTT.